This TCR beta chain was found in a study of cytomegalovirus exposure and HLA in healthy donors. Assay used: immunoSEQ multiplex PCR; TCRdb lists only in-frame clones, some missing. The sample lists about 220,000 clones; about 91% were seen once. This clone showed up just a few times. Its matching antigen is unknown. The donors were members of the validation cohort, which comprised 120 subjects and was separate from the first cohort of 666 subjects. Study conclusions and caveats: There were a few CMV-associated chains whose specificity for CMV antigens was confirmed in vitro. According to the study, around 160 TCR beta chains were cytomegalovirus-associated. Reportedly, diagnosis of cytomegalovirus status by the classifier showed high specificity and sensitivity.

Germline V CDR1 and CDR2: DFQATT, SNEGSKA (reference sequence). The CDR3 runs to 11 residues. The V end was cut by 5 bases, the J end by 3 bases, with 8 bases between. This clonotype originated in a woman younger than 30 in good health and CMV-seronegative. The sequencing sample was made of PBMCs. V is TRBV20-1 and J is TRBJ2-7; D possibly corresponds to TRBD2 (5 bases). This CDR3 is CSAFGDYEQYF. Written as DNA, the CDR3 is TGCAGTGCTTTCGGGGACTACGAGCAGTACTTC.